The text below deals with one T cell receptor beta chain. The CDR3 spans 13 residues. Trimming took 5 bases from V and 6 from J, leaving 14 bases between them. Germline CDR1 LNHNV, CDR2 YYDKDF (reference sequence). This sample is drawn from a study of blood T cell repertoires in COVID-19. Across the study: Samples of COVID-19 (acute and convalescent) were obtained from the United States, Italy and Spain. Nucleic acid was either cDNA or gDNA, and it came from T cells, B-cell-depleted T cells, or PBMCs.

In the original workflow: Estimation of nucleated cell counts was performed using reference gene primer amplification. The repertoire was sequenced with immunoSEQ multiplex PCR; TCRdb's copy has only in-frame clones and lacks some. The V and J calls and clone size are taken from that table; D and trimming were inferred from the DNA. The sample shows hundreds of thousands of clones, about 87% of them seen only once. The receptor was isolated from a woman aged 25 to 39 who had recovered from COVID-19. The J gene is TRBJ2-7, the V gene TRBV15; unclear D gene. Sequenced sample: peripheral blood. The CDR3 loop is CATSPRQAGEQYF. The CDR3 DNA follows: TGTGCCACCAGCCCCCGGCAGGCTGGCGAGCAGTACTTC. Combining the CDR3 with reference TRBV15 and TRBJ2-7 gives the whole variable domain DAMVIQNPRYQVTQFGKPVTLSCSQTLNHNVMYWYQQKSSQAPKLLFHYYDKDFNNEADTPDNFQSRRPNTSFCFLDIRSPGLGDTAMYLCATSPRQAGEQYFGPGTRLTVT.